This T cell receptor beta chain derives from a study of control samples from healthy donors and cancer patients. Method: immunoSEQ multiplex PCR; TCRdb's copy keeps in-frame clones and lacks some. The sample has around 75,000 clones, around 92% seen once. The CDR3 spans 13 residues. Trimming at V came to 5 bases and at J to 4 bases, leaving 5 bases not matched to a gene. The receptor comes from a woman aged 55-69 years in good health. Sequencing input: blood. This chain links TRBV12-3 or TRBV12-4 with TRBJ2-7, with 7 bases that match TRBD1. The CDR3 reads CASSTGQTYEQYF. Here the CDR3 DNA reads TGTGCCAGCAGTACGGGACAGACTTACGAGCAGTACTTC.